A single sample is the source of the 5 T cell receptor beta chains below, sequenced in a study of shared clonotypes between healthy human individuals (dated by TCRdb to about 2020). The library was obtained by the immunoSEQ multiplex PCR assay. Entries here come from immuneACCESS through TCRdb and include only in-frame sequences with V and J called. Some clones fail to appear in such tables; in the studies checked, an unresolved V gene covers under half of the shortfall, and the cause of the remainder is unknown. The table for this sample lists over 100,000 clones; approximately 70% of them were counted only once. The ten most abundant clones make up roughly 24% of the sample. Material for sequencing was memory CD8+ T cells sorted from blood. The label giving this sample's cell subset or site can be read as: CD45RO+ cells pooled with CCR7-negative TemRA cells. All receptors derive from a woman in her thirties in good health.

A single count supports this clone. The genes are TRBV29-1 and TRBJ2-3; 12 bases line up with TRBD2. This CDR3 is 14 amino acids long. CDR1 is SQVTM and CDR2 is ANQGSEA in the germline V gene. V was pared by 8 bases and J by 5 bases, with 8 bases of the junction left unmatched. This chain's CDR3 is CSLRLAGVVDTQYF. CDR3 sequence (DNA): TGCAGCCTCAGACTAGCGGGAGTTGTAGATACGCAGTATTTT.

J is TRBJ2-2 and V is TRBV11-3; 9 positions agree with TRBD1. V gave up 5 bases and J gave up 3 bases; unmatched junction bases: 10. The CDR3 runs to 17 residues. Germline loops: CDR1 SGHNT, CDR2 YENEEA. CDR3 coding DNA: TGTGCCAGCAGCCCGACCGTGGGACAGGGCGACACCGGGGAGCTGTTTTTT. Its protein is CASSPTVGQGDTGELFF.

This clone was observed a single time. CDR3 amino acids: CASSLGTSGSFYEQYF. CDR3 coding DNA: TGTGCCAGCAGCTTGGGGACTAGCGGGAGTTTCTACGAGCAGTACTTC. The rearrangement links TRBV5-6 to TRBJ2-7; 13 nucleotides match TRBD2. This CDR3 is built from 16 residues. Germline lookup yields CDR1 SGHDT and CDR2 YYEEEE. The trim removed 0 bases at V and 3 bases at J, leaving 3 bases unmatched.

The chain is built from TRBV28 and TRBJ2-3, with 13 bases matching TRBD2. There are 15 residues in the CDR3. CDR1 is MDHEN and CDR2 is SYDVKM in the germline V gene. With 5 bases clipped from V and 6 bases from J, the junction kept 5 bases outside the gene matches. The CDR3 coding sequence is TGTGCCAGCAGTGTGTGGACTAGCGGGAGTGATACGCAGTATTTT. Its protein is CASSVWTSGSDTQYF.

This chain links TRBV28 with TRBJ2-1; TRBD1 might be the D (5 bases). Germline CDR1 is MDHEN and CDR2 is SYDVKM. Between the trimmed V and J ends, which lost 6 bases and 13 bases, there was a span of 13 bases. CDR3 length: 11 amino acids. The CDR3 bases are TGTGCCAGCAGCCAAGGTGGGGCCCAGTTCTTC. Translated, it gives CASSQGGAQFF.